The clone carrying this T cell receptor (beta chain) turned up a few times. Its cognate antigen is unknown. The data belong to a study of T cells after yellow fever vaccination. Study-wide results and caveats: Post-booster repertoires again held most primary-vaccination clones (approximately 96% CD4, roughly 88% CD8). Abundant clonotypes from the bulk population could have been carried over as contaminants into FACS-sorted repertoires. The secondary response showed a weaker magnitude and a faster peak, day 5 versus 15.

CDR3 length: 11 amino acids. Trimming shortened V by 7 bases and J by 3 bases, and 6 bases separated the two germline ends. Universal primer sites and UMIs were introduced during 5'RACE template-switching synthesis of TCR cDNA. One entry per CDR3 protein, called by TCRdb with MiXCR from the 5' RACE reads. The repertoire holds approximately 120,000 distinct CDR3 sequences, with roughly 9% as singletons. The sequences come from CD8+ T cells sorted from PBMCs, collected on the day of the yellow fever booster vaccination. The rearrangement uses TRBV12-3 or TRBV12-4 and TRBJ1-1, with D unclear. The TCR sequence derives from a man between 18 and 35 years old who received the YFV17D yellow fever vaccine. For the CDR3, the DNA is TGTGCCAGCACGGACTACACTGAAGCTTTCTTT. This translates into CASTDYTEAFF.